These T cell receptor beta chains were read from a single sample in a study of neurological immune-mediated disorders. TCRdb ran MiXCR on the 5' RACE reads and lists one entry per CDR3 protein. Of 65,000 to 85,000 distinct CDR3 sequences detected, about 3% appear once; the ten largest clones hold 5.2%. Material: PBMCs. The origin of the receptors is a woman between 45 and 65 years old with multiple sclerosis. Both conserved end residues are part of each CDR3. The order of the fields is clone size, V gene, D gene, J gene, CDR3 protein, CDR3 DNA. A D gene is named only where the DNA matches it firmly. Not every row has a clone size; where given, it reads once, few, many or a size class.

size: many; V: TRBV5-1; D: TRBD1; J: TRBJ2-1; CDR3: CASSVTGDRTYNEQFF; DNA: TGCGCCAGCAGCGTGACAGGGGATCGCACCTACAATGAGCAGTTCTTC
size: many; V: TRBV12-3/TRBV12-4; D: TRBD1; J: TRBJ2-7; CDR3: CASSSGQGVVYEQYF; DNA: TGTGCCAGCAGCAGTGGACAGGGGGTAGTGTACGAGCAGTACTTC
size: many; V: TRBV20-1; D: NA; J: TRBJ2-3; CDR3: CSARAPRTSTDTQYF; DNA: TGCAGTGCTAGAGCCCCCCGGACTAGCACAGATACGCAGTATTTT
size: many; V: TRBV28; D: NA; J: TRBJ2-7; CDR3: CASSPRYWEQYF; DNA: TGTGCCAGCAGTCCCCGATACTGGGAGCAGTACTTC
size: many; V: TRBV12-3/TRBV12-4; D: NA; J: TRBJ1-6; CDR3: CASSFATGVGDSPLHF; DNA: TGTGCCAGCAGTTTTGCGACAGGAGTGGGGGATTCACCCCTCCACTTT
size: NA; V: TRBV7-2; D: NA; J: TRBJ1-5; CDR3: CASSPRAANNQPQNF; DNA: TGTGCCAGCAGCCCCCGGGCCGCGAACAATCAGCCCCAGAATTTT
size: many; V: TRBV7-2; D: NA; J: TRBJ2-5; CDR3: CASTRAGETQYF; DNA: TGTGCCAGCACCCGTGCGGGGGAGACCCAGTACTTC
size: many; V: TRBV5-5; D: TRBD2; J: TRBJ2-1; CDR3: CASSSGLAAEYNEQFF; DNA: TGTGCCAGCAGCTCGGGACTAGCGGCGGAATACAATGAGCAGTTCTTC
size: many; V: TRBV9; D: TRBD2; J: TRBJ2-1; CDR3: CASSSIAGVVNEQFF; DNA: TGTGCCAGCAGCTCTATAGCGGGAGTGGTTAATGAGCAGTTCTTC
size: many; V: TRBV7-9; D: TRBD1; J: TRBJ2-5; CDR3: CASSLQGAWETQYF; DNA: TGTGCCAGCAGCTTACAGGGGGCGTGGGAGACCCAGTACTTC
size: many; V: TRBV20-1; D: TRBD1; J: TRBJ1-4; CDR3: CSAIDRVNEKLFF; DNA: TGCAGTGCTATCGACAGGGTGAATGAAAAACTGTTTTTT
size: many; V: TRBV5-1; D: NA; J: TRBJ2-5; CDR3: CASSLRIQGQETQYF; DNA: TGCGCCAGCAGCTTAAGGATTCAGGGGCAAGAGACCCAGTACTTC
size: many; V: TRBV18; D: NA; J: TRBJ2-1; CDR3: CASSQQEPNYNEQFF; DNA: TGTGCCAGCTCACAACAGGAGCCCAACTACAATGAGCAGTTCTTC